The rows below give T cell receptor beta chains drawn from one sample of a study of blood T cells in healthy people across ages. TCRdb fed the 5' RACE reads into MiXCR, producing one record per CDR3 protein. The sample yields approximately 760,000 distinct CDR3 sequences, just under 25% seen once. These data were likewise used in another study, on T cells of mothers and their children.

Sequenced sample: blood. The source of these receptors is a boy aged 5-17 years in good health. Both conserved end residues are part of each CDR3. The D gene is left open where the match is weak. Clone size appears in some rows only: once, few, many, or a class for an expanded clone.

j_call | d_call | clone_size | v_call | cdr3_nt | cdr3_aa
TRBJ2-1 | . | many | TRBV29-1 | TGCAGCGTCCGGAGCTCCTACAATGAGCAGTTCTTC | CSVRSSYNEQFF
TRBJ2-1 | TRBD1 | few | TRBV7-6 | TGTGCCAGCAGCGACCGGGACAGGGTTGGTAATGAGCAGTTCTTC | CASSDRDRVGNEQFF
TRBJ2-1 | . | . | TRBV7-2 | TGTGCCAGCAGCTTCCCCCTACGGAATGAGCAGTTCTTC | CASSFPLRNEQFF
TRBJ2-5 | . | . | TRBV7-9 | TGTGCCAGCAGCTTTCCCTCAGGGCGAGAGACCCAGTACTTC | CASSFPSGRETQYF
TRBJ2-7 | . | few | TRBV4-3 | TGCGCCAGCAGCCAAGAAGGGGGGGACTACGAGCAGTACTTC | CASSQEGGDYEQYF
TRBJ2-5 | . | . | TRBV28 | TGTGCCAGCAGTTACCCTCGGACAACCGGGACACACCAAGAGACCCAGTACTTC | CASSYPRTTGTHQETQYF
TRBJ1-2 | TRBD1 | few | TRBV3-1 | TGTGCCAGCAGTCAGCCGGGACAGGGCATATATGGCTGCACCTTC | CASSQPGQGIYGCTF
TRBJ1-1 | . | . | TRBV5-1 | TGCGCCAGCAGCTTGACAGGAATTGAAGCTTTCTTT | CASSLTGIEAFF
TRBJ2-5 | . | few | TRBV15 | TGTGCCACCAGCAGAGGCAGGCAAGAGACCCAGTACTTC | CATSRGRQETQYF
TRBJ1-2 | . | few | TRBV12-3/TRBV12-4 | TGTGCCAGCAGTTTAAGCTTGGGTGGCTATGGCTACACCTTC | CASSLSLGGYGYTF
TRBJ2-4 | . | few | TRBV20-1 | TGCAGTGCTGGGACATCCCAAAACATTCAGTACTTC | CSAGTSQNIQYF
TRBJ2-7 | TRBD2 | few | TRBV29-1 | TGCAGCGTTGGGGGGACTAGCGACAGCTCCTACGAGCAGTACTTC | CSVGGTSDSSYEQYF
TRBJ2-7 | TRBD2 | . | TRBV5-1 | TGCGCCAGCAGCCCAACGCCGGGACTAGCTGTTCTCGAGCAGTACTTC | CASSPTPGLAVLEQYF
TRBJ2-7 | TRBD1 | few | TRBV6-5 | TGTGCCAGCACGGACAGGGTCTACGAGCAGTACTTC | CASTDRVYEQYF